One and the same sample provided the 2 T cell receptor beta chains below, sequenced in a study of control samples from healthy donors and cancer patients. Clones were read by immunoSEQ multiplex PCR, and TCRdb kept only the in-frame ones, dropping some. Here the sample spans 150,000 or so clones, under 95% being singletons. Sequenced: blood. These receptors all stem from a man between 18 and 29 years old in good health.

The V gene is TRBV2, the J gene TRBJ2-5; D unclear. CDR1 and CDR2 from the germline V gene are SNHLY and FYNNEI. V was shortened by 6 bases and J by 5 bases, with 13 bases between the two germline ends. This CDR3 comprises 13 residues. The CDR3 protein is CASSLRRSETQYF. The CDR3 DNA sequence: TGTGCCAGCAGCCTGCGCCGTTCCGAGACCCAGTACTTC.

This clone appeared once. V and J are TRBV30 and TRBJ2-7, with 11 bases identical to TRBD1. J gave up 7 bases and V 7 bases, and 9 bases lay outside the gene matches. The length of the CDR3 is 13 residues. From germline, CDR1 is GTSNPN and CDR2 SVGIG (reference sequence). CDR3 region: CASSDRGRGEQYF. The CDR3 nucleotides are TGTGCCTCCTCGGACAGGGGGCGAGGGGAGCAGTACTTC.